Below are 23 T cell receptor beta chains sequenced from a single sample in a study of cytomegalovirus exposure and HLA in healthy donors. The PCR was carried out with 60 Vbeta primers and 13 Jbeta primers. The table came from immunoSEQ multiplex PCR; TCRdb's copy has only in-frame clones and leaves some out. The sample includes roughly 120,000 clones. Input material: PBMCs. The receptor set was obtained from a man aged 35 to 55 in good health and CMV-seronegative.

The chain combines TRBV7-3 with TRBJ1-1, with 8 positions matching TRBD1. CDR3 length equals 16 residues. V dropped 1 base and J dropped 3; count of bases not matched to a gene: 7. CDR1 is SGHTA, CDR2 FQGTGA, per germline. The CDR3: CASSLKAGGEDTEAFF. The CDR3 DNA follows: TGTGCCAGCAGCTTAAAGGCAGGGGGCGAGGACACTGAAGCTTTCTTT.

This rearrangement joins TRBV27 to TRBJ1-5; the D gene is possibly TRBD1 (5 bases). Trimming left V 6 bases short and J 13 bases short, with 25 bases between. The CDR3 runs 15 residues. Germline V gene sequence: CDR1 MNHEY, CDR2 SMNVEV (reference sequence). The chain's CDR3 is CASRGWQGSRVHQHF. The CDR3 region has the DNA TGTGCCAGCAGGGGTTGGCAGGGTTCGAGAGTGCATCAGCATTTT.

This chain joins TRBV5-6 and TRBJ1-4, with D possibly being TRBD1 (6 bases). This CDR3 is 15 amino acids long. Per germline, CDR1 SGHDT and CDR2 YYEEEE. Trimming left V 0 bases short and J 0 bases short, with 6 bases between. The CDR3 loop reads CASSLEGATNEKLFF. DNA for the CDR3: TGTGCCAGCAGCTTGGAGGGGGCAACTAATGAAAAACTGTTTTTT. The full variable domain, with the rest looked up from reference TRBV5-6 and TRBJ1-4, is DAGVTQSPTHLIKTRGQQVTLRCSPKSGHDTVSWYQQALGQGPQFIFQYYEEEERQRGNFPDRFSGHQFPNYSSELNVNALLLGDSALYLCASSLEGATNEKLFFGSGTQLSVL.

CDR3 nucleotide sequence: TGTGCCAGCAGCCAGGAGGTTCGGTATGAGCAGTTCTTC. This translates into CASSQEVRYEQFF. This rearrangement joins TRBV6-5 to TRBJ2-1; possibly TRBD2 for D (5 bases). Germline CDR1 reads MNHEY; CDR2 reads SVGAGI. V gave up 6 bases and J gave up 8 bases, with 14 bases separating them. This CDR3 region has 13 residues.

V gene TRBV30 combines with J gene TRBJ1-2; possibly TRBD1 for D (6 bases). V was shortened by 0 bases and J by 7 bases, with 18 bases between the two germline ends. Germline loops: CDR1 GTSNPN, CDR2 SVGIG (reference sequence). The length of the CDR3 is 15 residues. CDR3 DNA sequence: TGTGCCTGGAGTGTAGGTCGGGCAGGGGCGTTTGGCTACACCTTC. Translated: CAWSVGRAGAFGYTF.

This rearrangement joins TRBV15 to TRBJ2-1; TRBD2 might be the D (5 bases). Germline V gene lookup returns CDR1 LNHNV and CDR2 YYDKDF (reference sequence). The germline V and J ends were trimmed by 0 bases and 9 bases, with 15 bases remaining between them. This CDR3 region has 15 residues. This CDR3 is CATSRDPRVRGEQFF. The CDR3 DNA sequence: TGTGCCACCAGCAGAGATCCGCGGGTTCGAGGTGAGCAGTTCTTC.

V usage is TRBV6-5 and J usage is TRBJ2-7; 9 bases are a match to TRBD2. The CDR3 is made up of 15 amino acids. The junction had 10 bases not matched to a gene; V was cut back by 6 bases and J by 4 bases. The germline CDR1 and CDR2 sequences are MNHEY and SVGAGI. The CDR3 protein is CASSPTGTSSYEQYF. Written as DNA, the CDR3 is TGTGCCAGCAGCCCTACCGGGACTAGCTCTTACGAGCAGTACTTC.

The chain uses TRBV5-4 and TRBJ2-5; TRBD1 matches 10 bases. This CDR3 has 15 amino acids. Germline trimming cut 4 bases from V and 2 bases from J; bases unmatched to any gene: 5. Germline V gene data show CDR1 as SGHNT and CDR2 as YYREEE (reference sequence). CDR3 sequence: CASSNRDRGQETQYF. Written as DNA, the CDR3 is TGTGCCAGCAGCAACCGGGACAGGGGACAAGAGACCCAGTACTTC. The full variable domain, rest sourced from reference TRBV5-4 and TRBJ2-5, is ETGVTQSPTHLIKTRGQQVTLRCSSQSGHNTVSWYQQALGQGPQFIFQYYREEENGRGNFPPRFSGLQFPNYSSELNVNALELDDSALYLCASSNRDRGQETQYFGPGTRLLVL.

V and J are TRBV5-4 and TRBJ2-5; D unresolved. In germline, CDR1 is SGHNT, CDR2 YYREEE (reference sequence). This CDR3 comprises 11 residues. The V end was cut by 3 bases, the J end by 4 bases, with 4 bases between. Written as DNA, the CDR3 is TGTGCCAGCAGCTCCCGAGAGACCCAGTACTTC. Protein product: CASSSRETQYF.

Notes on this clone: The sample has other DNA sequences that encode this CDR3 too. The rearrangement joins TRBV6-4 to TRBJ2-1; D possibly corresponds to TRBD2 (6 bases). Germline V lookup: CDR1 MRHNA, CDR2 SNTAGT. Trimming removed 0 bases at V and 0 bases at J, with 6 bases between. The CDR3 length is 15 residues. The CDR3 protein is CASSDSAGSYNEQFF. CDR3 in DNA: TGTGCCAGCAGTGACTCAGCGGGCTCCTACAATGAGCAGTTCTTC.

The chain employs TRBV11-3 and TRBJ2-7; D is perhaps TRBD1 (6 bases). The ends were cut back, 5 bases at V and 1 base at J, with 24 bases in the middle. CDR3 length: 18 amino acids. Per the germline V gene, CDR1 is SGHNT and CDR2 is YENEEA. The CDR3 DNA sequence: TGTGCCAGCAGCCCGTACAGGGCTCTAATCCTCCGGTCCTACGAGCAGTACTTC. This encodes CASSPYRALILRSYEQYF.

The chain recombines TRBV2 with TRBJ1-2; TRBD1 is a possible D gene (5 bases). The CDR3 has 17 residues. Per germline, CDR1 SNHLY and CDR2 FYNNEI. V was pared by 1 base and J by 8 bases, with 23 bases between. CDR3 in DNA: TGTGCCAGCAGTGAAGGGGTCTGGGTCAGGGAGGTTGGAGGCTACACCTTC. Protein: CASSEGVWVREVGGYTF. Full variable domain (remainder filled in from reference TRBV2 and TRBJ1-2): EPEVTQTPSHQVTQMGQEVILRCVPISNHLYFYWYRQILGQKVEFLVSFYNNEISEKSEIFDDQFSVERPDGSNFTLKIRSTKLEDSAMYFCASSEGVWVREVGGYTFGSGTRLTVV.

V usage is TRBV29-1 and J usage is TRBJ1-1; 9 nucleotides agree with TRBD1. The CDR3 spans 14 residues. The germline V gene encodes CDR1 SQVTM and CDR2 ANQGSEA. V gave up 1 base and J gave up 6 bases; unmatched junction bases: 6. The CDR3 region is CSVEGGQGRPEAFF. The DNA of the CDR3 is TGCAGCGTTGAAGGGGGACAGGGACGCCCTGAAGCTTTCTTT.

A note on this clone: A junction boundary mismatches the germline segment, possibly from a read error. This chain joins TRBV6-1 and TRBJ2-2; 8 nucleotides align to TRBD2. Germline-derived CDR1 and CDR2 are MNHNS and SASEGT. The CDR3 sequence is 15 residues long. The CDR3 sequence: CASREAGVGTGELFF. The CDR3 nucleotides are TGTGCCAGCAGGGAAGCGGGAGTAGGCACCGGGGAGCTGTTTTTT.

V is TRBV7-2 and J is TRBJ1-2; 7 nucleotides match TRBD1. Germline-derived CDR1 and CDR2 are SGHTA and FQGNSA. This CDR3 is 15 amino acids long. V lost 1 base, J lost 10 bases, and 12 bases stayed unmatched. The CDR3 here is CASSLVASQGWDYTF. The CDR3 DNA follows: TGTGCCAGCAGCTTAGTAGCCTCACAGGGGTGGGACTACACCTTC.

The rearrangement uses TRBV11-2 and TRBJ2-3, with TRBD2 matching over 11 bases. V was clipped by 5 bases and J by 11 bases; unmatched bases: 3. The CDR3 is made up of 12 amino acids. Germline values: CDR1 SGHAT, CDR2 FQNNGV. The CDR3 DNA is TGTGCCAGCAGCGCGGGACTAGCGGAGCAGTATTTT. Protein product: CASSAGLAEQYF.

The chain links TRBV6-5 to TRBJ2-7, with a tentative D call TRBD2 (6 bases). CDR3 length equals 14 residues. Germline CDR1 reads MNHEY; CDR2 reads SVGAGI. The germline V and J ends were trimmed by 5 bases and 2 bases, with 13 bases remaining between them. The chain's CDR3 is CASSKLAGTYEQYF. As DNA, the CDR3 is TGTGCCAGCAGTAAACTAGCCGGGACCTACGAGCAGTACTTC.

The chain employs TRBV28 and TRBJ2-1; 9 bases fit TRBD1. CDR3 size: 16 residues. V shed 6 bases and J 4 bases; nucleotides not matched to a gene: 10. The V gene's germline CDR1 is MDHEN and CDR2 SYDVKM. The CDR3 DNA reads TGTGCCAGCAGCCAAACCTGGGACAGGGCATACAATGAGCAGTTCTTC. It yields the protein CASSQTWDRAYNEQFF.

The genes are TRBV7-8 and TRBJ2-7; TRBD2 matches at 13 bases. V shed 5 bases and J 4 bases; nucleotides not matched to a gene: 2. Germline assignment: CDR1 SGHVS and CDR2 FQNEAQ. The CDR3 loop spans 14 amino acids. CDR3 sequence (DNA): TGTGCCAGCAGCCCGGGACTAGCGGGGTACGAGCAGTACTTC. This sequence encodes CASSPGLAGYEQYF. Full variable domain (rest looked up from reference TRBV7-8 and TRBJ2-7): GAGVSQSPRYKVAKRGQDVALRCDPISGHVSLFWYQQALGQGPEFLTYFQNEAQLDKSGLPSDRFFAERPEGSVSTLKIQRTQQEDSAVYLCASSPGLAGYEQYFGPGTRLTVT.

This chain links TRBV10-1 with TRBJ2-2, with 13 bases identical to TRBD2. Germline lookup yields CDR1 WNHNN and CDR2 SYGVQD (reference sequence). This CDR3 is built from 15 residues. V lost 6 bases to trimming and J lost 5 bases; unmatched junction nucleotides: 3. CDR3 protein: CASSRGLAGTGELFF. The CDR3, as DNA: TGCGCCAGCAGCCGGGGACTAGCGGGGACCGGGGAGCTGTTTTTT.

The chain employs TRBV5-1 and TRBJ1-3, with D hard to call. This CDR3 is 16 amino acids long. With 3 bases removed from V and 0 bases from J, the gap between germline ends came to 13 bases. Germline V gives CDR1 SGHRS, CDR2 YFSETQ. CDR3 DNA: TGCGCCAGCAGCTCTTCGTGGGCGACCTCTGGAAACACCATATATTTT. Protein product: CASSSSWATSGNTIYF.

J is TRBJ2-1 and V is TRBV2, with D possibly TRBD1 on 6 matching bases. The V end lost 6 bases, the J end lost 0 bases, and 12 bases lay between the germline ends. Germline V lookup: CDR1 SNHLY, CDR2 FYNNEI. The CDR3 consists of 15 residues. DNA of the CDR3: TGTGCCAGCAGCTCCGACAGGCCCTCCTACAATGAGCAGTTCTTC. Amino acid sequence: CASSSDRPSYNEQFF.

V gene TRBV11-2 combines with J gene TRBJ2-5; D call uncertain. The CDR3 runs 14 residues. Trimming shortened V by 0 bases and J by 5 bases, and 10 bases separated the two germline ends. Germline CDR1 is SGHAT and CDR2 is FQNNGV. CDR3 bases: TGTGCCAGCAGCTTAGACGGGTCCGGGGAGACCCAGTACTTC. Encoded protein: CASSLDGSGETQYF.